The 2 T cell receptor beta chains given below trace back to one sample, sequenced in a study of control samples from healthy donors and cancer patients. Clones were sequenced by immunoSEQ multiplex PCR, and TCRdb holds only the in-frame ones, with some missing. The sample has about 180,000 clones; roughly 92% are singletons. Sequencing input: blood. These receptors came from a young man in good health.

The chain has TRBV7-2 and TRBJ2-1, with 11 bases lining up with TRBD2. V was pared by 0 bases and J by 7 bases, with 8 bases of the junction left unmatched. The germline V gene has CDR1 SGHTA and CDR2 FQGNSA. The CDR3 spans 17 residues. In nucleotides, the CDR3 is TGTGCCAGCAGCTTAGCGTTATCGGCTAGCGGGAGGAATGAGCAGTTCTTC. This sequence encodes CASSLALSASGRNEQFF.

The chain links TRBV24-1 to TRBJ2-1; 7 nucleotides agree with TRBD2. The CDR3 contains 16 residues. Unmatched junction bases numbered 8, after V lost 1 base and J lost 6 bases. Per the germline V gene, CDR1 is KGHDR and CDR2 is SFDVKD. CDR3 loop: CATSDFGGGSFNEQFF. CDR3 nucleotides: TGTGCCACCAGTGATTTTGGCGGGGGTAGTTTCAATGAGCAGTTCTTC.